Listed here are 28 T cell receptor beta chains from one sample, sequenced in a study of blood T cell repertoires in COVID-19. The data were produced by immunoSEQ multiplex PCR, yet TCRdb's version contains in-frame clones alone and is incomplete. Here the sample spans 350,000 to 500,000 clones, about 87% being singletons. Sequencing was performed on peripheral blood. All receptors come from a man aged 18 to 35 with COVID-19, enrolled during active disease.

The chain has TRBV7-9 and TRBJ2-7; possible D gene TRBD1, 6 bases. The germline CDR1 and CDR2 sequences are SEHNR and FQNEAQ (reference sequence). V was pared by 1 base and J by 5 bases, with 9 bases between. There are 13 residues in the CDR3. The CDR3 bases are TGTGCCAGCAGCTTAGAACAGGGCGACGAGCAGTACTTC. Its translation: CASSLEQGDEQYF.

The J gene is TRBJ2-3, the V gene TRBV13; 16 bases align to TRBD2. The CDR3 extends over 17 amino acids. The germline V gene encodes CDR1 PRHDT and CDR2 FYEKMQ (reference sequence). V lost 5 bases to trimming and J lost 2 bases; unmatched junction nucleotides: 4. DNA of the CDR3: TGTGCCAGCAGCGGGACTAGCGGGGGGGCAATCACAGATACGCAGTATTTT. This encodes CASSGTSGGAITDTQYF.

This chain joins TRBV3-1 (or the pseudogene TRBV3-2) and TRBJ2-5; 11 positions agree with TRBD2. The CDR3 has 18 residues. The V segment lost 4 bases and the J segment 4 bases; nucleotides outside the gene matches: 14. Germline values: CDR1 LGHDT, CDR2 YNNKEL (reference sequence). The CDR3 reads CASSRPGVSGGAGETQYF. The DNA for the CDR3 is TGTGCCAGCAGCCGCCCTGGGGTTAGCGGGGGGGCCGGAGAGACCCAGTACTTC.

The chain has TRBV24-1 and TRBJ2-5; no reliable D call. The CDR3 totals 15 residues. Trimming pared 0 bases from V and 2 bases from J, leaving 9 bases between. Germline values: CDR1 KGHDR, CDR2 SFDVKD. The CDR3 protein is CATSDLSPGQETQYF. The CDR3 nucleotides read TGTGCCACCAGTGATTTGAGTCCAGGACAAGAGACCCAGTACTTC.

The rearrangement joins TRBV29-1 to TRBJ2-7, with 9 bases aligning to TRBD2. V trimming: 3 bases; J trimming: 3 bases; junction bases outside the gene matches: 6. The germline CDR1 and CDR2 sequences are SQVTM and ANQGSEA. CDR3 length: 14 residues. The chain's CDR3 is CSVDGASGDYEQYF. DNA of the CDR3: TGCAGCGTTGATGGGGCTAGCGGGGACTACGAGCAGTACTTC.

This chain links TRBV30 with TRBJ2-1, with 8 bases fitting TRBD2. The V gene's germline CDR1 is GTSNPN and CDR2 SVGIG (reference sequence). The CDR3 is made up of 13 amino acids. The junction had 3 bases not matched to a gene; V was cut back by 3 bases and J by 5 bases. CDR3 in DNA: TGTGCCTGGAGACTAGCGGCCCACAATGAGCAGTTCTTC. Translated: CAWRLAAHNEQFF. Based on the CDR3 plus reference TRBV30 and TRBJ2-1, the full variable domain is SQTIHQWPATLVQPVGSPLSLECTVEGTSNPNLYWYRQAAGRGLQLLFYSVGIGQISSEVPQNLSASRPQDRQFILSSKKLLLSDSGFYLCAWRLAAHNEQFFGPGTRLTVL.

The chain uses TRBV6-1 and TRBJ2-2; perhaps TRBD2 as D (7 bases). The CDR3 totals 16 residues. In germline, CDR1 is MNHNS, CDR2 SASEGT. V was shortened by 3 bases and J by 7 bases, with 18 bases between the two germline ends. In nucleotides, the CDR3 is TGTGCCAGCAGTGATATTGGCGGGGGCGCGGGCGGGGAGCTGTTTTTT. Translating gives CASSDIGGGAGGELFF.

The rearrangement links TRBV28 to TRBJ1-5, with TRBD1 identical over 7 bases. Trimming removed 2 bases from V and 7 bases from J; junction bases left unmatched: 8. Per the germline V gene, CDR1 is MDHEN and CDR2 is SYDVKM. This CDR3 comprises 15 residues. Here the CDR3 reads CASSLATGAGQPQHF. The CDR3 nucleotides read TGTGCCAGCAGTTTAGCCACAGGGGCGGGGCAGCCCCAGCATTTT.

This clone was seen just once. The V call is TRBV5-4, the J call TRBJ1-6, with 8 bases that match TRBD1. Germline V CDR1 and CDR2: SGHNT, YYREEE (reference sequence). Trimming at V came to 4 bases and at J to 10 bases, leaving 7 bases not matched to a gene. The CDR3 contains 14 residues. CDR3 in DNA: TGTGCCAGCAGCCGAACAGGGGGGGAATCACCCCTCCACTTT. Its translation is CASSRTGGESPLHF.

This sequence joins TRBV13 and TRBJ1-2; no reliable D call. V gave up 2 bases and J gave up 4 bases, with 8 bases separating them. Looked up from germline, CDR1 is PRHDT and CDR2 is FYEKMQ (reference sequence). The length of the CDR3 is 13 residues. The CDR3 spells CASSLTPGYGYTF. CDR3 bases: TGTGCCAGCAGCTTAACACCAGGCTATGGCTACACCTTC.

The CDR3 loop is CASSLELSSTDTQYF. The CDR3 nucleotides are TGTGCCAGCAGCTTGGAACTCTCTAGCACAGATACGCAGTATTTT. This sequence joins TRBV5-4 and TRBJ2-3; D is unclear. The germline V and J ends were trimmed by 0 bases and 0 bases, with 8 bases remaining between them. The germline V gene has CDR1 SGHNT and CDR2 YYREEE (reference sequence). The CDR3 is 15 amino acids.

The rearrangement joins TRBV5-1 to TRBJ1-2; possible D gene TRBD1, 5 bases. Trimming shortened V by 0 bases and J by 8 bases, and 5 bases separated the two germline ends. The germline V gene has CDR1 SGHRS and CDR2 YFSETQ. CDR3 size: 11 residues. In DNA form, the CDR3 reads TGCGCCAGCAGCTTGGAGGGGGGCTACACCTTC. This gives the protein CASSLEGGYTF. Combining the CDR3 with reference TRBV5-1 and TRBJ1-2 gives the whole variable domain KAGVTQTPRYLIKTRGQQVTLSCSPISGHRSVSWYQQTPGQGLQFLFEYFSETQRNKGNFPGRFSGRQFSNSRSEMNVSTLELGDSALYLCASSLEGGYTFGSGTRLTVV.

The V gene is TRBV5-1, the J gene TRBJ1-1; TRBD1 matches 8 bases. Germline CDR1 reads SGHRS; CDR2 reads YFSETQ. V was pared by 5 bases and J by 3 bases, with 3 bases of the junction left unmatched. CDR3 length: 13 residues. CDR3 protein: CASSQGADTEAFF. The CDR3 nucleotides read TGCGCCAGCAGTCAGGGGGCTGACACTGAAGCTTTCTTT.

The chain employs TRBV6-5 and TRBJ2-7; 7 nucleotides match TRBD1. CDR3 length: 15 residues. Germline CDR1 reads MNHEY; CDR2 reads SVGAGI. With V trimmed by 6 bases and J by 0 bases, 8 bases remained unmatched. The CDR3: CASSSTGRSSYEQYF. The CDR3 nucleotides are TGTGCCAGCAGCTCGACAGGGCGCTCCTCCTACGAGCAGTACTTC.

This clone showed up just once. V is TRBV6-6 and J is TRBJ2-3, with D perhaps TRBD2 (6 bases). The CDR3 runs 15 residues. Per the germline V gene, CDR1 is MNHNY and CDR2 is SVGAGI (reference sequence). V was clipped by 6 bases and J by 4 bases, with 17 bases between them. In DNA form, the CDR3 reads TGTGCCAGCAGCCCCACCGGGGGTGCGTCAGATACGCAGTATTTT. Its translation: CASSPTGGASDTQYF.

The chain recombines TRBV10-2 with TRBJ2-2; TRBD2 aligns across 15 bases. The CDR3 has 16 residues. CDR1 is WSHSY and CDR2 is SAAADI in the germline V gene. Trimming at V came to 8 bases and at J to 1 base, leaving 2 bases not matched to a gene. The CDR3: CASRGLAGGNTGELFF. CDR3 in DNA: TGCGCCAGCCGGGGACTAGCGGGAGGGAACACCGGGGAGCTGTTTTTT.

The CDR3 sequence is CASSQAFGLGENEQYF. CDR3 sequence (DNA): TGTGCCAGCAGCCAAGCATTCGGACTAGGGGAGAACGAGCAGTACTTC. The V gene is TRBV3-1 (or the pseudogene TRBV3-2), the J gene TRBJ2-7; 7 bases fit TRBD2. This CDR3 region has 16 residues. Germline V gene lookup returns CDR1 LGHDT and CDR2 YNNKEL (reference sequence). After removal of 1 base from V and 5 bases from J, the junction contained 11 bases not matched to a gene.

The chain couples TRBV10-1 to TRBJ1-6; D call uncertain. V was shortened by 0 bases and J by 10 bases, with 7 bases between the two germline ends. The CDR3 consists of 13 residues. The germline V gene encodes CDR1 WNHNN and CDR2 SYGVQD (reference sequence). CDR3 sequence reads: CASSESPGSPLHF. In DNA, the CDR3 is TGCGCCAGCAGTGAGTCGCCGGGGTCACCCCTCCACTTT.

The J gene is TRBJ1-2, the V gene TRBV5-4, with a weak D call TRBD1 (6 bases). CDR1 and CDR2 from the germline V gene are SGHNT and YYREEE (reference sequence). The CDR3 is 14 residues long. V gave up 0 bases and J gave up 4 bases, with 10 bases separating them. The CDR3 spells CASSLAKQGYGYTF. CDR3 sequence (DNA): TGTGCCAGCAGCTTGGCGAAACAGGGCTATGGCTACACCTTC.

CDR3 coding DNA: TGTGCCAGCAGACTACAGGGTGACGCCGGGGAGCTGTTTTTT. Protein product: CASRLQGDAGELFF. The chain couples TRBV2 to TRBJ2-2, with D tentatively TRBD1 (6 bases). Trimming left V 6 bases short and J 6 bases short, with 14 bases between. This CDR3 spans 14 amino acids. Germline CDR1 and CDR2: SNHLY and FYNNEI. The full variable domain, rest sourced from reference TRBV2 and TRBJ2-2, is EPEVTQTPSHQVTQMGQEVILRCVPISNHLYFYWYRQILGQKVEFLVSFYNNEISEKSEIFDDQFSVERPDGSNFTLKIRSTKLEDSAMYFCASRLQGDAGELFFGEGSRLTVL.

This chain connects TRBV4-2 to TRBJ1-2; perhaps TRBD1 as D (6 bases). Germline-derived CDR1 and CDR2 are LGHNA and YNFKEQ. Trimming removed 0 bases from V and 6 bases from J, with 20 bases in between. The length of the CDR3 is 17 residues. The CDR3 bases are TGTGCCAGCAGCCAAGAAGGGTTTCAAAGGGGGAGCAATGGCTACACCTTC. This encodes CASSQEGFQRGSNGYTF.

The chain joins TRBV2 to TRBJ1-2, with 9 bases lining up with TRBD1. The CDR3 sequence is 15 residues long. The V and J ends lost 6 bases and 1 base, in that order; junction bases with no gene match: 6. Per germline, CDR1 SNHLY and CDR2 FYNNEI. The CDR3, as DNA: TGTGCCAGCAGACCACAGGGGGCCATTAACTATGGCTACACCTTC. It specifies CASRPQGAINYGYTF.

Here the CDR3 reads CASSVTPGGHEQYF. In DNA form, the CDR3 reads TGTGCCAGCAGCGTAACTCCGGGAGGACACGAGCAGTACTTC. The genes are TRBV9 and TRBJ2-7, with TRBD2 matching over 7 bases. This CDR3 spans 14 amino acids. Per the germline V gene, CDR1 is SGDLS and CDR2 is YYNGEE. Trimming cost V 1 base and J 5 bases; bases outside gene matches: 6.

The rearrangement joins TRBV11-1 to TRBJ2-2; D possibly corresponds to TRBD1 (5 bases). V lost 5 bases to trimming and J lost 4 bases, with 17 bases between them. Germline V gene lookup returns CDR1 SGHAT and CDR2 FQDESV (reference sequence). The CDR3 covers 16 residues. DNA of the CDR3: TGTGCCAGCAGCCCCAGGGCCCCGCACGGCACCGGGGAGCTGTTTTTT. Protein product: CASSPRAPHGTGELFF.

This clone is a singleton in its sample. V and J are TRBV7-9 and TRBJ2-2; D call uncertain. The CDR3 has 15 residues. CDR1 and CDR2 (germline): SEHNR, FQNEAQ (reference sequence). Deletions cut 6 bases from V and 0 bases from J, with 11 bases between. CDR3 protein: CASSPRAANTGELFF. The CDR3 nucleotides read TGTGCCAGCAGTCCCCGCGCCGCGAACACCGGGGAGCTGTTTTTT.

This rearrangement joins TRBV3-1 (or the pseudogene TRBV3-2) to TRBJ2-1; D unclear. The CDR3 spans 15 residues. V lost 2 bases, J lost 2 bases, and 10 bases lay in between. Germline CDR1 is LGHDT and CDR2 is YNNKEL (reference sequence). The CDR3, as DNA: TGTGCCAGCAGCCAACTTGCAGATACCTACAATGAGCAGTTCTTC. Encoded protein: CASSQLADTYNEQFF.

This clone was seen a handful of times. The chain is built from TRBV5-6 and TRBJ1-5; D perhaps matches TRBD1 (6 bases). The V gene lost 2 bases and the J gene lost 3 bases, with 9 bases spanning the gap. Germline CDR1 SGHDT, CDR2 YYEEEE. There are 14 residues in the CDR3. This chain's CDR3 is CASSLQGINQPQHF. The DNA for the CDR3 is TGTGCCAGCAGCTTACAGGGCATCAATCAGCCCCAGCATTTT.

The V and J genes are TRBV15 and TRBJ2-7; 10 nucleotides agree with TRBD2. Germline CDR1 LNHNV, CDR2 YYDKDF (reference sequence). This CDR3 contains 16 residues. V was clipped by 3 bases and J by 3 bases; unmatched bases: 8. Written as DNA, the CDR3 is TGTGCCACCAGCAGCAATCCGGGACTAGCGTTCTACGAGCAGTACTTC. Its protein is CATSSNPGLAFYEQYF.